A single sample is the source of the 28 T cell receptor beta chains below, sequenced in a study of regulatory T cells in long-lasting Graves disease. According to the study, TCR beta libraries were built with iRepertoire HTBI primers and CDR3-region Arm-PCR. Each CDR3 protein gets one entry after TCRdb re-called the multiplex PCR reads with MiXCR. The repertoire holds around 500,000 distinct CDR3 sequences, around 20% seen once, with about 7.8% in the top ten. Documented time point: persistent/refractory GD, antithyroid drugs over 5 years with positive TRAb. Preparation of the TCR library used RNA extracted from PBMCs. The sequencing used peripheral blood mononuclear cells (PBMCs), collected when the disease was refractory, from a patient treated with antithyroid drugs. These receptors originate from a female donor with Graves disease.

The V call is TRBV29-1, the J call TRBJ1-1; no clear D. The CDR3 loop spans 12 amino acids. The germline gives CDR1 SQVTM, CDR2 ANQGSEA. Trimming pared 0 bases from V and 2 bases from J, leaving 4 bases between. The CDR3 loop is CSVEDGNTEAFF. CDR3 coding DNA: TGCAGCGTTGAAGACGGAAACACTGAAGCTTTCTTT.

The table lists this clonotype with many counts. The chain has TRBV29-1 and TRBJ2-7; 8 bases align to TRBD1. This CDR3 has 13 residues. V gave up 7 bases and J gave up 6 bases; unmatched junction bases: 11. CDR1 and CDR2 from the germline V gene are SQVTM and ANQGSEA. As DNA, the CDR3 is TGCAGCGCTAAAGACAGGGGACTTAGCGAGCAGTACTTC. Its translation is CSAKDRGLSEQYF.

This clonotype came up many times. The chain links TRBV2 to TRBJ1-2, with 8 bases lining up with TRBD1. CDR1 is SNHLY, CDR2 FYNNEI, per germline. With 6 bases clipped from V and 3 bases from J, the junction kept 3 bases outside the gene matches. CDR3 length: 13 amino acids. The CDR3 sequence is CASRVDRDYGYTF. The CDR3 bases are TGTGCCAGCAGGGTGGACAGGGACTATGGCTACACCTTC.

This clonotype has a handful of counts. The chain combines TRBV6-1 with TRBJ2-3; possible D gene TRBD2, 6 bases. Trimming cost V 2 bases and J 1 base, with 10 bases left between them. The CDR3 covers 15 residues. Germline CDR1 MNHNS, CDR2 SASEGT. The DNA of the CDR3 is TGTGCCAGCAGTGAATTCGGGGGAGGCACAGATACGCAGTATTTT. Protein sequence: CASSEFGGGTDTQYF.

This clonotype was seen repeatedly, ten times or more. The V call is TRBV29-1, the J call TRBJ1-2; no definite D call. With 7 bases removed from V and 8 bases from J, the gap between germline ends came to 26 bases. The germline V gene has CDR1 SQVTM and CDR2 ANQGSEA. The CDR3 contains 15 residues. CDR3 amino acids: CSAWTSDVTGGGYTF. The CDR3 coding sequence is TGCAGCGCCTGGACCAGTGACGTGACCGGAGGGGGCTACACCTTC.

There are a few counts of this clonotype. V gene TRBV7-9 combines with J gene TRBJ2-5; D remains ambiguous. The CDR3 is 15 amino acids. Per germline, CDR1 SEHNR and CDR2 FQNEAQ (reference sequence). V lost 1 base and J 0 bases, leaving 9 bases between the germline ends. The DNA of the CDR3 is TGTGCCAGCAGCTTAGTTCGTACAGACCAAGAGACCCAGTACTTC. Translating gives CASSLVRTDQETQYF.

This clonotype has a count of ten or more. This chain connects TRBV11-2 to TRBJ2-2; D is perhaps TRBD2 (7 bases). The CDR3 contains 14 residues. The V gene lost 6 bases and the J gene lost 6 bases, with 14 bases spanning the gap. The germline CDR1 and CDR2 sequences are SGHAT and FQNNGV. The CDR3 loop is CASSSQGRAGELFF. CDR3 nucleotide sequence: TGTGCCAGCAGTTCTCAGGGGAGGGCCGGGGAGCTGTTTTTT.

This clonotype appeared many times. V and J are TRBV27 and TRBJ1-1; the D is unclear. There are 14 residues in the CDR3. V lost 6 bases and J 0 bases, leaving 11 bases between the germline ends. Germline-derived CDR1 and CDR2 are MNHEY and SMNVEV (reference sequence). Here the CDR3 DNA reads TGTGCCAGCAGGTTGGACGGCATGAACACTGAAGCTTTCTTT. Translated: CASRLDGMNTEAFF.

A few counts support this clonotype. This chain links TRBV15 with TRBJ2-1; perhaps D is TRBD1 or TRBD2 (5 bases each). V lost 0 bases to trimming and J lost 6 bases, with 18 bases between them. The CDR3 has 17 residues. Germline-derived CDR1 and CDR2 are LNHNV and YYDKDF (reference sequence). CDR3 loop: CATSRDLTGARTNEQFF. The CDR3 DNA sequence: TGTGCCACCAGCAGAGATCTAACCGGGGCGCGCACCAATGAGCAGTTCTTC.

This clonotype was seen a few times. The chain is built from TRBV5-4 and TRBJ2-1; D is unresolved. In germline, CDR1 is SGHNT, CDR2 YYREEE (reference sequence). V lost 7 bases, J lost 10 bases, and 15 bases lay in between. The CDR3 loop spans 12 amino acids. The CDR3 coding sequence is TGTGCCAGCGTCACGCCGCAGCTAGAGCAGTTCTTC. This encodes CASVTPQLEQFF.

A remark on this clonotype: One base away lies a much larger clone, so this may be a sequencing read error. V and J are TRBV6-1 and TRBJ1-1; 9 nucleotides align to TRBD1. CDR1 is MNHNS and CDR2 is SASEGT in the germline V gene. The CDR3 totals 16 residues. The CDR3: CTSTSRTGVRPGEAFF. CDR3 nucleotide sequence: TGTACCAGTACTTCAAGGACAGGGGTTAGGCCCGGTGAAGCTTTCTTT.

There are many counts of this clonotype. The J gene is TRBJ2-7, the V gene TRBV29-1, with TRBD2 matching over 12 bases. With V trimmed by 7 bases and J by 3 bases, 1 base remained unmatched. The V gene's germline CDR1 is SQVTM and CDR2 ANQGSEA. The CDR3 runs to 12 residues. The chain's CDR3 is CSALAGGYEQYF. In DNA form, the CDR3 reads TGCAGCGCACTAGCGGGAGGCTACGAGCAGTACTTC.

This clonotype has a count of ten or more. J is TRBJ1-1 and V is TRBV3-1; D is undetermined. Germline CDR1 and CDR2: LGHDT and YNNKEL (reference sequence). Trimming shortened V by 0 bases and J by 0 bases, and 5 bases separated the two germline ends. This CDR3 is built from 14 residues. CDR3 protein: CASSQDGVNTEAFF. In DNA form, the CDR3 reads TGTGCCAGCAGCCAAGATGGAGTGAACACTGAAGCTTTCTTT.

This clonotype was picked up a small number of times. This chain connects TRBV9 to TRBJ2-7; D remains ambiguous. CDR3 length equals 13 residues. The germline V gene has CDR1 SGDLS and CDR2 YYNGEE. Trimming left V 0 bases short and J 3 bases short, with 7 bases between. The CDR3 region has the DNA TGTGCCAGCAGCGTAGACAGCCACTACGAGCAGTACTTC. Its protein product is CASSVDSHYEQYF.

This clonotype was counted ten times or more. CDR3 in amino acids: CSVLMAQRGTQYF. The CDR3 nucleotides are TGCAGCGTCCTCATGGCCCAGCGGGGGACCCAGTACTTC. The chain is built from TRBV29-1 and TRBJ2-5, with 7 bases fitting TRBD2. The V gene end was trimmed by 6 bases and the J gene end by 7 bases; junction bases not matched to a gene: 11. Looked up from germline, CDR1 is SQVTM and CDR2 is ANQGSEA. The CDR3 covers 13 residues.

The chain couples TRBV29-1 to TRBJ2-7; the D gene is possibly TRBD2 (6 bases). This CDR3 comprises 12 residues. The germline gives CDR1 SQVTM, CDR2 ANQGSEA. The V and J ends lost 7 bases and 4 bases respectively, with 14 bases between them. CDR3 sequence (DNA): TGCAGCGCGGGACTCGACAATTACGAGCAGTACTTC. Its protein product is CSAGLDNYEQYF.

This clonotype was picked up many times. This rearrangement joins TRBV28 to TRBJ2-7; 9 bases match TRBD1. The ends lost 5 bases at V and 2 bases at J; junction bases unmatched: 4. The CDR3 has 14 residues. Germline V gives CDR1 MDHEN, CDR2 SYDVKM. The CDR3 DNA reads TGTGCCAGCAGTCCCGGGACAGGGCCCTACGAGCAGTACTTC. Translating it yields CASSPGTGPYEQYF.

This clonotype was counted ten times or more. The chain links TRBV28 to TRBJ1-2, with TRBD1 as a possible D gene (5 bases). CDR3 length equals 14 residues. The germline V and J ends were trimmed by 3 bases and 7 bases, with 15 bases remaining between them. Looked up from germline, CDR1 is MDHEN and CDR2 is SYDVKM. The CDR3 region is CASSLRGWSGGYTF. The CDR3 DNA follows: TGTGCCAGCAGTTTGAGGGGATGGAGCGGTGGCTACACCTTC.

This chain joins TRBV29-1 and TRBJ1-2; D remains ambiguous. V lost 3 bases, J lost 5 bases, and 10 bases lay in between. Germline V lookup: CDR1 SQVTM, CDR2 ANQGSEA. The CDR3 length is 12 residues. CDR3 protein: CSVDSRKYGYTF. The CDR3 bases are TGCAGCGTTGACAGCAGGAAATATGGCTACACCTTC.

The chain employs TRBV20-1 and TRBJ1-2, with D possibly matching TRBD1 (6 bases). V was shortened by 6 bases and J by 2 bases, with 19 bases between the two germline ends. From germline, CDR1 is DFQATT and CDR2 SNEGSKA (reference sequence). The CDR3 has 15 amino acids. CDR3 nucleotides: TGCAGTGCCCCTCTTTGGGGGGGCGCGAACTATGGCTACACCTTC. This gives the protein CSAPLWGGANYGYTF.

On this clonotype itself: With a much larger clone just one base away, this may be a read error. CDR3 region: CASSYQLLAGGTNTGELFF. DNA of the CDR3: TGTGCCAGCAGTTACCAGCTTCTAGCGGGAGGTACGAACACCGGGGAGCTGTTTTTT. V and J are TRBV6-5 and TRBJ2-2; 11 bases agree with TRBD2. This CDR3 has 19 amino acids. In germline, CDR1 is MNHEY, CDR2 SVGAGI. With V trimmed by 2 bases and J by 0 bases, 8 bases remained unmatched.

This clonotype was detected ten times or more. The V call is TRBV10-2, the J call TRBJ1-2; D is unresolved. CDR1 and CDR2 (germline): WSHSY, SAAADI. V was clipped by 3 bases and J by 2 bases, with 13 bases between them. The length of the CDR3 is 15 residues. CDR3 amino acids: CASSDILGSNYGYTF. CDR3 DNA sequence: TGCGCCAGCAGTGATATTCTAGGCTCGAACTATGGCTACACCTTC.

The chain joins TRBV7-3 to TRBJ2-6; 7 bases fit TRBD2. Per the germline V gene, CDR1 is SGHTA and CDR2 is FQGTGA. V lost 0 bases and J lost 0; bases outside the gene matches: 11. This CDR3 is built from 20 residues. CDR3 DNA sequence: TGTGCCAGCAGCTTAACGAAGGCTAGCGGAACCATCTCTGGGGCCAACGTCCTGACTTTC. This gives the protein CASSLTKASGTISGANVLTF.

This clonotype was counted many times. This chain joins TRBV28 and TRBJ1-1, with D perhaps matching TRBD1 (6 bases). Germline lookup yields CDR1 MDHEN and CDR2 SYDVKM. Trimming pared 3 bases from V and 1 base from J, leaving 9 bases between. This CDR3 has 14 amino acids. CDR3 nucleotide sequence: TGTGCCAGCAGTTTCCCAGGGGCGAACACTGAAGCTTTCTTT. It translates to CASSFPGANTEAFF.

This clonotype was found many times. The chain carries TRBV28 and TRBJ1-1, with D possibly being TRBD1 (5 bases). CDR1 and CDR2 (germline): MDHEN, SYDVKM. CDR3 length equals 11 residues. The germline V and J ends were trimmed by 10 bases and 0 bases, with 6 bases remaining between them. The DNA for the CDR3 is TGTGCCACCAGGGTGAACACTGAAGCTTTCTTT. Translating gives CATRVNTEAFF.

This clonotype has at least ten counts. The chain couples TRBV27 to TRBJ1-1; tentatively, D is TRBD1 (6 bases). CDR3 size: 14 residues. Germline lookup yields CDR1 MNHEY and CDR2 SMNVEV (reference sequence). V was cut by 5 bases and J by 7 bases, with 17 bases left in between. The CDR3 sequence is CASSLSRDTYEAFF. Written as DNA, the CDR3 is TGTGCCAGCAGTCTCTCCCGGGACACCTATGAAGCTTTCTTT.

This clonotype was seen at least ten times. The chain has TRBV15 and TRBJ2-7; 9 bases agree with TRBD1. V dropped 5 bases and J dropped 4; count of bases not matched to a gene: 9. Germline CDR1 is LNHNV and CDR2 is YYDKDF (reference sequence). This CDR3 spans 15 amino acids. This chain's CDR3 is CATSLDRGLSYEQYF. The CDR3 coding sequence is TGTGCCACCAGCCTCGACAGGGGGTTGAGTTACGAGCAGTACTTC. Looking up the rest from reference TRBV15 and TRBJ2-7 gives the full variable domain: DAMVIQNPRYQVTQFGKPVTLSCSQTLNHNVMYWYQQKSSQAPKLLFHYYDKDFNNEADTPDNFQSRRPNTSFCFLDIRSPGLGDTAMYLCATSLDRGLSYEQYFGPGTRLTVT.

This clonotype was seen at least ten times. The chain employs TRBV12-3 or TRBV12-4 and TRBJ1-5, with D perhaps matching TRBD1 (6 bases). There are 16 residues in the CDR3. V shed 3 bases and J shed 2 bases, with 14 bases lying between them. For the CDR3, the DNA is TGTGCCAGCAGTTTTATCAGGGGAACGGGCAATCAGCCCCAGCATTTT. Translating gives CASSFIRGTGNQPQHF.